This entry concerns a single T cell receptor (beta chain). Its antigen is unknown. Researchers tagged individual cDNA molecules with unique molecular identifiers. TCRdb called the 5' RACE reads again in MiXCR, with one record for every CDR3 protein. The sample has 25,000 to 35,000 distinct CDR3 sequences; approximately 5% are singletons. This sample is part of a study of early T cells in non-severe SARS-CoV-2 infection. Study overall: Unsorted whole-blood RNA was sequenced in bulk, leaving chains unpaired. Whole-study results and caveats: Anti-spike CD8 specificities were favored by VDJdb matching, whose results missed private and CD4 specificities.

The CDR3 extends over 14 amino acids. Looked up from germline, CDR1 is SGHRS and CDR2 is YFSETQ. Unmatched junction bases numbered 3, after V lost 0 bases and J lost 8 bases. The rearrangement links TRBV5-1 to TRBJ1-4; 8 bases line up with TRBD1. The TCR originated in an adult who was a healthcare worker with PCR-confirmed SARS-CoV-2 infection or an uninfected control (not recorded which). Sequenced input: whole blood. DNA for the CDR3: TGCGCCAGCAGCTTGGGAGGACAGGGCGAAAAACTGTTTTTT. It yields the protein CASSLGGQGEKLFF.